A single sample gave rise to the 5 T cell receptor beta chains below, sequenced in a study of blood T cell repertoires in COVID-19 (dated by TCRdb to between 2020 and 2021). Library prep was done by the immunoSEQ multiplex PCR assay. The clones in this table, taken by TCRdb from immuneACCESS, are in-frame only. Not every clone is retained; where verified, under half of the shortfall comes from an unresolved V gene, and the cause of the rest is unknown. The sample table contains approximately 440,000 clones; only one count was recorded for 87% of them. The ten top clones hold approximately 0.7% of the sample. The specimen sequenced was PBMCs or T cells enriched from blood (not recorded which). The receptors stem from a young woman who had recovered from COVID-19.

The V call is TRBV5-8, the J call TRBJ1-3; tentative D call: TRBD1 (5 bases). Germline V gene lookup returns CDR1 SGHTS and CDR2 YDEGEE. The germline V and J ends were trimmed by 0 bases and 0 bases, with 16 bases remaining between them. The CDR3 has 18 amino acids. The CDR3 protein is CASSLGGEIIGSGNTIYF. The CDR3 coding sequence is TGTGCCAGCAGCTTGGGGGGCGAGATAATCGGCTCTGGAAACACCATATATTTT.

This chain uses TRBV18 with TRBJ1-1; a possible D gene is TRBD1 (5 bases). V lost 3 bases and J 5 bases, leaving 16 bases between the germline ends. CDR1 KGHSH and CDR2 LQKENI come from the germline V gene. This CDR3 has 15 amino acids. The CDR3 nucleotides are TGTGCCAGCTCACCGCCAGGGATGATACGGACTGAAGCTTTCTTT. Protein product: CASSPPGMIRTEAFF.

V usage is TRBV30 and J usage is TRBJ2-7, with D unclear. The CDR3 is 13 residues long. Trimming removed 2 bases at V and 2 bases at J, with 10 bases between. Germline CDR1 GTSNPN, CDR2 SVGIG (reference sequence). This CDR3 is CAWSSTDPYEQYF. DNA of the CDR3: TGTGCCTGGAGTTCTACAGATCCCTACGAGCAGTACTTC.

The chain joins TRBV7-9 to TRBJ2-7; 7 nucleotides agree with TRBD1. Germline CDR1 SEHNR, CDR2 FQNEAQ (reference sequence). The CDR3 is 16 amino acids. The V segment lost 5 bases and the J segment 4 bases; nucleotides outside the gene matches: 14. The CDR3 region is CASSPLQGPPEYEQYF. CDR3 nucleotides: TGTGCCAGCAGCCCGCTACAGGGGCCGCCAGAGTACGAGCAGTACTTC.

This chain connects TRBV5-1 to TRBJ2-3; 13 nucleotides line up with TRBD2. The CDR3 totals 16 residues. In germline, CDR1 is SGHRS, CDR2 YFSETQ. V shed 4 bases, J shed 5 bases, and the junction held 7 bases outside the gene matches. CDR3 DNA: TGCGCCAGCAGCACGAGACTAGCGGGGGGAGGAGATACGCAGTATTTT. Translated, it gives CASSTRLAGGGDTQYF.